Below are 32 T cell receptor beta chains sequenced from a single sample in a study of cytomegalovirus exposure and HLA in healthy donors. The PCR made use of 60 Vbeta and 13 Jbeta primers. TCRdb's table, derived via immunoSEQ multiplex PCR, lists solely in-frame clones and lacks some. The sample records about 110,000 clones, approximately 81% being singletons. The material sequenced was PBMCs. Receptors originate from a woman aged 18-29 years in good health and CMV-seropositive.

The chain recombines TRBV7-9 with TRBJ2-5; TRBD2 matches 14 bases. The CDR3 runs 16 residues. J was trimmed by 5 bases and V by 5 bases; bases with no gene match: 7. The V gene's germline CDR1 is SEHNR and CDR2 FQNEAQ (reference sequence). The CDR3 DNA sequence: TGTGCCAGCAGCCCGGGACTAGCGGGAGAGGCCGAGACCCAGTACTTC. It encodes CASSPGLAGEAETQYF.

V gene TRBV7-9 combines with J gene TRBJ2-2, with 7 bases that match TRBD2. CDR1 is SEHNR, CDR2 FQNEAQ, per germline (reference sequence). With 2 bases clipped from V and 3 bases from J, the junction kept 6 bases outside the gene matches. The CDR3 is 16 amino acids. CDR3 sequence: CASSLRGGSDTGELFF. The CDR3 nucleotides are TGTGCCAGCAGCTTAAGGGGCGGGAGCGACACCGGGGAGCTGTTTTTT.

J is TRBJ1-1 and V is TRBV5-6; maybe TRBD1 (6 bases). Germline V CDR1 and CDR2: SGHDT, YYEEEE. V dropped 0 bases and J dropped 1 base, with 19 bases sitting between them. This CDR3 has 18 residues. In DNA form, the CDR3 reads TGTGCCAGCAGCTTGGTAGGGATGTGGTACAGGGAGAACACTGAAGCTTTCTTT. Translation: CASSLVGMWYRENTEAFF. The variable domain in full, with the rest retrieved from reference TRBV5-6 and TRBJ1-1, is DAGVTQSPTHLIKTRGQQVTLRCSPKSGHDTVSWYQQALGQGPQFIFQYYEEEERQRGNFPDRFSGHQFPNYSSELNVNALLLGDSALYLCASSLVGMWYRENTEAFFGQGTRLTVV.

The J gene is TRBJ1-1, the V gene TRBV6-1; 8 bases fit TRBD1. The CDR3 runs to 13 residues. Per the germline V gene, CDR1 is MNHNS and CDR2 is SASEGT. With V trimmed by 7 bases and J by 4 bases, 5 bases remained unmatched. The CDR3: CASTGQGATEAFF. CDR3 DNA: TGTGCCAGCACCGGACAGGGAGCCACTGAAGCTTTCTTT.

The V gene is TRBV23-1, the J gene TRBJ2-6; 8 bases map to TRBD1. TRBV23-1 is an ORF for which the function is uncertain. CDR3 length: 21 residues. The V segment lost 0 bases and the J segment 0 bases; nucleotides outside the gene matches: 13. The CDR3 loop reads CASSQSGVEDRAVSGANVLTF. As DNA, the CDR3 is TGCGCCAGCAGTCAATCAGGGGTGGAGGACAGGGCCGTCTCTGGGGCCAACGTCCTGACTTTC.

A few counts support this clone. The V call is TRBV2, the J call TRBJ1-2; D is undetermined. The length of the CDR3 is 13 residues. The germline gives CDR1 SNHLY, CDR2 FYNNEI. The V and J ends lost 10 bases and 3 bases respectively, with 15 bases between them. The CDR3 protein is CATLKESYYGYTF. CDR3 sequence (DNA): TGTGCCACCCTCAAAGAGTCCTACTATGGCTACACCTTC.

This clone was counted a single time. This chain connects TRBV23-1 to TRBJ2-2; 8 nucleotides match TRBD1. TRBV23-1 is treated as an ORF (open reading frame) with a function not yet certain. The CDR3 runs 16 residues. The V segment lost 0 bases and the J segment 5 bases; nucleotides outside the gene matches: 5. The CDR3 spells CASSQSEDRETGELFF. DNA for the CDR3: TGCGCCAGCAGTCAATCGGAGGACAGGGAGACCGGGGAGCTGTTTTTT.

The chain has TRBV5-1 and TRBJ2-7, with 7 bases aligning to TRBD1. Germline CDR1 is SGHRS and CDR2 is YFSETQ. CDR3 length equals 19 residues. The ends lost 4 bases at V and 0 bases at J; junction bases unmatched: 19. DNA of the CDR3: TGCGCCAGCAGCGAACAGACAGGGTCTAGGAGTCTTGCCTCCTACGAGCAGTACTTC. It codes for CASSEQTGSRSLASYEQYF.

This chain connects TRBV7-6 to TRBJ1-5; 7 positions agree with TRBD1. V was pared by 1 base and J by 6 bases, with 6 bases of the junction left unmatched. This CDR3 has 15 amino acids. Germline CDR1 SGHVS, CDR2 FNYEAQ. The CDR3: CASSLGRGLSQPQHF. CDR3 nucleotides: TGTGCCAGCAGCTTAGGTAGGGGGCTCAGTCAGCCCCAGCATTTT.

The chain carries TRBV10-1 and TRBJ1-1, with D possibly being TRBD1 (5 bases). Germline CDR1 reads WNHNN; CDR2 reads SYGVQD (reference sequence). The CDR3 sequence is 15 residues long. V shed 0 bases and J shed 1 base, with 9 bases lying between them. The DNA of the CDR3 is TGCGCCAGCAGTGAGTCTGGAGGGGCGAACACTGAAGCTTTCTTT. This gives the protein CASSESGGANTEAFF.

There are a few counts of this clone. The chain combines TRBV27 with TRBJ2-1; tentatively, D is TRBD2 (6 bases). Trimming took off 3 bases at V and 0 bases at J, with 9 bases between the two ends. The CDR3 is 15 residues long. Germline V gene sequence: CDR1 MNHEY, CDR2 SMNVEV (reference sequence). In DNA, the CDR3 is TGTGCCAGCAGTTTCGGGAGTCGCTCCTACAATGAGCAGTTCTTC. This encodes CASSFGSRSYNEQFF.

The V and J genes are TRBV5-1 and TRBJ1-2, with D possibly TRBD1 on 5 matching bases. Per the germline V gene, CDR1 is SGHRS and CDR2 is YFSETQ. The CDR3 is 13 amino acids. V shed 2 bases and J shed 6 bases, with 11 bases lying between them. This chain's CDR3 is CASSFAGIDGYTF. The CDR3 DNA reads TGCGCCAGCAGCTTCGCAGGGATAGATGGCTACACCTTC.

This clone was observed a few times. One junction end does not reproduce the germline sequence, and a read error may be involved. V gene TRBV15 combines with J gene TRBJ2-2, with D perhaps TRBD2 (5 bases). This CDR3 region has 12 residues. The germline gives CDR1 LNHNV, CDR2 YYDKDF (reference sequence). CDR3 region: CATNADPGELLF. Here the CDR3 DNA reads TGTGCCACCAATGCCGACCCCGGGGAGCTGCTTTTT.

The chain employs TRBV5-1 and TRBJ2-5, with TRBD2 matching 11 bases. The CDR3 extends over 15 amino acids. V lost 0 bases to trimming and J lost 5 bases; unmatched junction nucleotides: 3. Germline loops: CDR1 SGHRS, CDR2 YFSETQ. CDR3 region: CASSLDPSGRETQYF. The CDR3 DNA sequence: TGCGCCAGCAGCTTGGACCCTAGCGGGAGGGAGACCCAGTACTTC. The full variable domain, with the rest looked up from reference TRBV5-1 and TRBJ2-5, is KAGVTQTPRYLIKTRGQQVTLSCSPISGHRSVSWYQQTPGQGLQFLFEYFSETQRNKGNFPGRFSGRQFSNSRSEMNVSTLELGDSALYLCASSLDPSGRETQYFGPGTRLLVL.

The CDR3 here is CASSQEFGAPGGYGYTF. DNA for the CDR3: TGCGCCAGCAGCCAAGAGTTTGGGGCACCCGGGGGCTATGGCTACACCTTC. The rearrangement uses TRBV4-1 and TRBJ1-2, with D tentatively TRBD1 (5 bases). V shed 0 bases and J shed 4 bases, with 18 bases lying between them. Germline values: CDR1 MGHRA, CDR2 YSYEKL. The CDR3 covers 17 residues.

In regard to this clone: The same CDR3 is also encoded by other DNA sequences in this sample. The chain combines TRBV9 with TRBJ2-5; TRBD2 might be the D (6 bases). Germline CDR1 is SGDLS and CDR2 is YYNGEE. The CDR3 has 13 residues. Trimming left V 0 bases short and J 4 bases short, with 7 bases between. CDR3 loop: CASSVGGGETQYF. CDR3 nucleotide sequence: TGTGCCAGCAGCGTAGGGGGAGGAGAGACCCAGTACTTC.

This CDR3 is CASSPRTGVGGYTF. In DNA form, the CDR3 reads TGTGCCAGCAGTCCGCGGACAGGGGTGGGCGGCTACACCTTC. The chain recombines TRBV6-5 with TRBJ1-2; 9 bases align to TRBD1. The CDR3 extends over 14 amino acids. The germline V gene encodes CDR1 MNHEY and CDR2 SVGAGI. After removal of 5 bases from V and 8 bases from J, the junction contained 9 bases not matched to a gene.

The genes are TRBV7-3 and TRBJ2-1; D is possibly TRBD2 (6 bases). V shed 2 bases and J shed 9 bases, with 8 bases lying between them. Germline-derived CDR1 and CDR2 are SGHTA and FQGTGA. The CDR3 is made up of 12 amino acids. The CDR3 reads CASSLFGGEQFF. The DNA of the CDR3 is TGTGCCAGCAGCTTATTCGGGGGTGAGCAGTTCTTC.

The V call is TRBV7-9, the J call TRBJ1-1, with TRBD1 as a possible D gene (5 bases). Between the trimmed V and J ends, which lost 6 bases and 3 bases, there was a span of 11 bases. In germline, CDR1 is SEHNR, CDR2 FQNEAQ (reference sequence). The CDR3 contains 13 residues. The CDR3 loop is CASRRGLDTEAFF. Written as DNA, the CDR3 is TGTGCCAGCAGAAGGGGTTTGGACACTGAAGCTTTCTTT.

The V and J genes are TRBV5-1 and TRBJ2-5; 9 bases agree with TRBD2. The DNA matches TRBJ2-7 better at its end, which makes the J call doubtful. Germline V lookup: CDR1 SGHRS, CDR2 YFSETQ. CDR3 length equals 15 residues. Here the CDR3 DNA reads TGCGCCAGCAGCTTGGACGGCGGGAGGGGTAACGAGCAGTACTTC. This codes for CASSLDGGRGNEQYF.

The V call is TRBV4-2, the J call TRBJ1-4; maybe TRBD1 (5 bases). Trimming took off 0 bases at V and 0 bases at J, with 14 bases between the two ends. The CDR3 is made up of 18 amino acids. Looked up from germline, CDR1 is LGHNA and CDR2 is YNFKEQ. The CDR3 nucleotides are TGTGCCAGCAGCCAAGATTCGGGGGTAATCGCAACTAATGAAAAACTGTTTTTT. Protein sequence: CASSQDSGVIATNEKLFF.

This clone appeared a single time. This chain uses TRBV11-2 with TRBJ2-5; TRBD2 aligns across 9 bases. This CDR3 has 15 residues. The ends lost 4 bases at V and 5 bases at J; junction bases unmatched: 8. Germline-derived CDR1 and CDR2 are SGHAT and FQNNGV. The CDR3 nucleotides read TGTGCCAGCAGCTATAGCGGGAGTCACCTGGAGACCCAGTACTTC. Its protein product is CASSYSGSHLETQYF.

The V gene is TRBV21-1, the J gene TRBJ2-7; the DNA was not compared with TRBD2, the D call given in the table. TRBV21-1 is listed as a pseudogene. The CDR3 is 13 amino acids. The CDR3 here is CASSNPGGSEQYF. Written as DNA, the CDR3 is TGTGCCAGCAGCAATCCCGGAGGCTCCGAGCAGTACTTC.

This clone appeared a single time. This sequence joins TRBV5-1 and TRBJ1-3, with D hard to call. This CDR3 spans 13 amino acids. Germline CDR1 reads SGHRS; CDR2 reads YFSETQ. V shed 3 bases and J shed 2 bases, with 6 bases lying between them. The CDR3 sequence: CASSSEAGNTIYF. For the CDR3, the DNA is TGCGCCAGCAGCTCAGAGGCTGGAAACACCATATATTTT. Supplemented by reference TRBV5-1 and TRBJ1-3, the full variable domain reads KAGVTQTPRYLIKTRGQQVTLSCSPISGHRSVSWYQQTPGQGLQFLFEYFSETQRNKGNFPGRFSGRQFSNSRSEMNVSTLELGDSALYLCASSSEAGNTIYFGEGSWLTVV.

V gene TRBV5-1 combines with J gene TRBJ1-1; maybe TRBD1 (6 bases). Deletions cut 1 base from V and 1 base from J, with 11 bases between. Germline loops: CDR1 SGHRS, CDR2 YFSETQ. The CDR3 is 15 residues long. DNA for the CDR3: TGCGCCAGCAGCTTGTTGGGGACACCGAACACTGAAGCTTTCTTT. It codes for CASSLLGTPNTEAFF.

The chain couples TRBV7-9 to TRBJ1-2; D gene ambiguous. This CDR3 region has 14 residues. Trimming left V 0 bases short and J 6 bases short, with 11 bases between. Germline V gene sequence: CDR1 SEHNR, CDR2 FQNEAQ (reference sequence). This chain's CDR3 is CASSLASRLDGYTF. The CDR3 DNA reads TGTGCCAGCAGCTTAGCTTCGCGTCTTGATGGCTACACCTTC.

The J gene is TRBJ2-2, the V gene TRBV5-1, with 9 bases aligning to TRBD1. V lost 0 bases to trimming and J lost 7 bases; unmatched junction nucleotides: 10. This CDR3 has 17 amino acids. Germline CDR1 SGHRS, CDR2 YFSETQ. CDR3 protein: CASSLVQGASQVGELFF. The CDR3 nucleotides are TGCGCCAGCAGCTTGGTACAGGGGGCCTCCCAAGTCGGGGAGCTGTTTTTT.

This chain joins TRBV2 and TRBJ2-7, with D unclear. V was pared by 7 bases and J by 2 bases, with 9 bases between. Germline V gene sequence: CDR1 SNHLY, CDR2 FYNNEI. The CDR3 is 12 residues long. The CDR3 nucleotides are TGTGCCAGCAAGGAGACGGCCTACGAGCAGTACTTC. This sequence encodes CASKETAYEQYF.

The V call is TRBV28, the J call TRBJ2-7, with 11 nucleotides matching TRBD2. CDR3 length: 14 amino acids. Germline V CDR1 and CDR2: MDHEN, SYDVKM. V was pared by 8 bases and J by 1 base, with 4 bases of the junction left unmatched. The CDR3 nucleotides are TGTGCCAGCGAGGGACTAGCGGAGTCCTACGAGCAGTACTTC. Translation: CASEGLAESYEQYF.

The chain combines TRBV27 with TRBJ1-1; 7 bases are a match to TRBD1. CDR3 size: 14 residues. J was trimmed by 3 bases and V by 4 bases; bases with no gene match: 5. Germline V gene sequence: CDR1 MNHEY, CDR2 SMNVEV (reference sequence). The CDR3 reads CASSSQTGYTEAFF. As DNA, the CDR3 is TGTGCCAGCAGTTCCCAGACAGGGTACACTGAAGCTTTCTTT.

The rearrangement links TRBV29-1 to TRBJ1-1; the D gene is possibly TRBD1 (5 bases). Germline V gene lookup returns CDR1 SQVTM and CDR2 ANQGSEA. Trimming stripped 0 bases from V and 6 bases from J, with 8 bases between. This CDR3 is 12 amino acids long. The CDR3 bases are TGCAGCGTTGAAGAAGAGACAGCTGAAGCTTTCTTT. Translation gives CSVEEETAEAFF.

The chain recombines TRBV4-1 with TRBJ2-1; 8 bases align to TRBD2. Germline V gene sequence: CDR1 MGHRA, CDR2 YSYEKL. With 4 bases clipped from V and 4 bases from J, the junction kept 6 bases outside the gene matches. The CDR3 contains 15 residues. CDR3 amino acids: CASSLGLAQYNEQFF. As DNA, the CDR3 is TGCGCCAGCAGCCTCGGACTAGCCCAATACAATGAGCAGTTCTTC.